Listed below are T cell receptor beta chains from one sample, sequenced in a study of shared clonotypes between healthy human individuals. Only in-frame clones appear in the TCRdb table, and some are missing; sequencing was by immunoSEQ multiplex PCR. The table lists around 2,000,000 clones, 85% to 95% of them singletons, with about 0.13% in the top ten. The sample was naive CD4+ T cells sorted from blood. These receptors originate from a man between 18 and 29 years old in good health. Each CDR3 is given with its conserved first and last residue. A D gene is named only where the DNA matches it firmly. Size is omitted from some rows. Given values are once, few, many or a class for expanded clones.

d_call	v_call	j_call	clone_size	cdr3_nt	cdr3_aa
TRBD1	TRBV6-1	TRBJ2-1	NA	TGTGCCAGCAGGCCGGGACAGCTAAACAATGAGCAGTTCTTC	CASRPGQLNNEQFF
NA	TRBV28	TRBJ2-1	NA	TGTGCCAGCAGTTTAGCAGGGGCCTACAATGAGCAGTTCTTC	CASSLAGAYNEQFF
TRBD1	TRBV6-1	TRBJ2-2	NA	TGTGCCAGCAGTGCGGGTGGGACAGGGGGCTCCGGGGAGCTGTTTTTT	CASSAGGTGGSGELFF
NA	TRBV6-1	TRBJ2-5	once	TGTGCCAGTACCGGACAGCTCCAAGAGACCCAGTACTTC	CASTGQLQETQYF
NA	TRBV6-1	TRBJ1-1	NA	TGTGCCAGCAGTGTCAAAGATCTGAACACTGAAGCTTTCTTT	CASSVKDLNTEAFF
NA	TRBV6-6	TRBJ2-5	NA	TGTGCCAGCTGGATTTCGGGGAACCAAGAGACCCAGTACTTC	CASWISGNQETQYF
NA	TRBV6-1	TRBJ1-2	few	TGTGCCAGCAGTGAACGGCTGTATGGTGGCTACACCTTC	CASSERLYGGYTF
NA	TRBV6-5	TRBJ1-6	NA	TGTGCCAGCAGTTACTCCCGAAATTCACCCCTCCACTTT	CASSYSRNSPLHF
TRBD1	TRBV6-1	TRBJ1-4	NA	TGTGCCAGCAGTGAATACCCCAGCGGGACAGGGACTGAAAAACTGTTTTTT	CASSEYPSGTGTEKLFF
TRBD1	TRBV6-1	TRBJ1-3	NA	TGTGCCAGCAGTGAAAGGGACAGGGGCTCTGGAAACACCATATATTTT	CASSERDRGSGNTIYF
NA	TRBV11-2	TRBJ2-4	NA	TGTGCCAGCAACCCGGGCACAGATCAAAACATTCAGTACTTC	CASNPGTDQNIQYF
TRBD1	TRBV28	TRBJ1-2	NA	TGTGCCAGCATTGCCGGGACAGGCTATGGCTACACCTTC	CASIAGTGYGYTF
NA	TRBV9	TRBJ2-2	NA	TGTGCCAGCAGCGTAGGGTTCACGAGCACCGGGGAGCTGTTTTTT	CASSVGFTSTGELFF
TRBD2	TRBV29-1	TRBJ2-1	NA	TGCTTAACTAGCGGGGGGGGTAATGAGCAGTTCTTC	CLTSGGGNEQFF
NA	TRBV2	TRBJ2-1	NA	TGTGCCAGCAGTGTAGGCCGGAACGGCAATGAGCAGTTCTTC	CASSVGRNGNEQFF
NA	TRBV6-1	TRBJ1-2	NA	TGTGCCAGCACGCCGGAACTGGCCTATGGCTACACCTTC	CASTPELAYGYTF
NA	TRBV28	TRBJ2-3	NA	TGTGCCAGCAGTTTCGTGAGCACAGATACGCAGTATTTT	CASSFVSTDTQYF
NA	TRBV28	TRBJ2-7	NA	TGTGCCAGCAGTTTACGGGAAAACCGTTACGAGCAGTACTTC	CASSLRENRYEQYF
NA	TRBV6-5	TRBJ2-6	NA	TGTGCCAGCAGTTACTCGTTCCCTGGGGCCAACGTCCTGACTTTC	CASSYSFPGANVLTF
NA	TRBV5-1	TRBJ2-1	NA	TGCGCCAGCAGCTTGGAAGAGAGCTCCTACAATGAGCAGTTCTTC	CASSLEESSYNEQFF
NA	TRBV2	TRBJ1-6	NA	TGTGCCAGCAGCTACAGCTCCTATAATTCACCCCTCCACTTT	CASSYSSYNSPLHF
NA	TRBV18	TRBJ2-5	NA	TGTGCCAGCTCACCAGGTACGATCCAAGAGACCCAGTACTTC	CASSPGTIQETQYF
TRBD1	TRBV29-1	TRBJ2-7	NA	TGCAGCGTGCTACCGGGACAGTCCGTCTACGAGCAGTACTTC	CSVLPGQSVYEQYF
NA	TRBV5-1	TRBJ2-5	NA	TGCGCCAGCAGCTTGGCTGGGGGACAAGAGACCCAGTACTTC	CASSLAGGQETQYF
TRBD2	TRBV28	TRBJ2-7	NA	TGTGCCAGCAGTTTTACGTGGGGGGGAATCGAGCAGTACTTC	CASSFTWGGIEQYF
TRBD1	TRBV10-3	TRBJ1-6	NA	TGTGCCATCAGCGGAGGACAGGGCCAGATGGGGCCCCTCCACTTT	CAISGGQGQMGPLHF
NA	TRBV30	TRBJ1-4	NA	TGTGCCTGGAGAGATACCCAATCAACTAATGAAAAACTGTTTTTT	CAWRDTQSTNEKLFF
NA	TRBV11-2	TRBJ1-2	NA	TGTGCCAGCAGCTTAGTAGCCGGGTTTGGCTACACCTTC	CASSLVAGFGYTF
TRBD1	TRBV29-1	TRBJ2-5	NA	TGCAGCCACTCGACAGGGGGCGGACCCAGGACCCAGTACTTC	CSHSTGGGPRTQYF
NA	TRBV25-1	TRBJ2-7	many	TGTGCCAGCGCGAGAAGTTCCTACGAGCAGTACTTC	CASARSSYEQYF
TRBD1	TRBV4-3	TRBJ2-7	NA	TGCGCCAGCAGCCAAGAACAGGGGTACGAGCAGTACTTC	CASSQEQGYEQYF
TRBD1	TRBV2	TRBJ1-1	NA	TGTGCCAGCAGTCCCGACAGGGGCCAAGCTTTCTTT	CASSPDRGQAFF
NA	TRBV5-1	TRBJ1-5	NA	TGCGCCAGCAGCTTGGCGGGGGCTAGAAATCAGCCCCAGCATTTT	CASSLAGARNQPQHF
NA	TRBV2	TRBJ2-7	NA	TGTGCCAGCAAACCGGACCTGAAGATATACGAGCAGTACTTC	CASKPDLKIYEQYF
TRBD1	TRBV11-2	TRBJ2-3	once	TGTGCCAGCAGCCCGCGGTGGGACAGGAAAAATACGCAGTATTTT	CASSPRWDRKNTQYF
TRBD1	TRBV27	TRBJ2-1	NA	TGTGCCAGCAGCCCCATAGACAGGGGCACCTACAATGAGCAGTTCTTC	CASSPIDRGTYNEQFF
TRBD1	TRBV5-1	TRBJ2-1	NA	TGCGCCAGCAGCGTAACCGGGACAGGGGGACAGTTCTTC	CASSVTGTGGQFF
TRBD2	TRBV5-1	TRBJ2-3	NA	TGCGCCAGCAGCTTGACTAGCGGCAACACAGATACGCAGTATTTT	CASSLTSGNTDTQYF
NA	TRBV30	TRBJ1-6	NA	TGTGCCTGGGTTGATCCCAGAATCCATATGGTTAATTCACCCCTCCACTTT	CAWVDPRIHMVNSPLHF
NA	TRBV30	TRBJ1-2	NA	TGTGCCTGGAGTGTGGGGGCGGCAGCTAACTATGGCTACACCTTC	CAWSVGAAANYGYTF
NA	TRBV4-1	TRBJ1-4	NA	TGCGCCAGCAGCCTTGTGTTGGGAGCCGGTGAAAAACTGTTTTTT	CASSLVLGAGEKLFF
NA	TRBV27	TRBJ2-1	NA	TGTGCCAGCAGTTTATACCAGGGTTTCTACAATGAGCAGTTCTTC	CASSLYQGFYNEQFF
NA	TRBV6-6	TRBJ2-2	NA	TGTGCCCTGGGGGGTGTCGGGGAGCTGTTTTTT	CALGGVGELFF
TRBD2	TRBV29-1	TRBJ2-3	NA	TGCAGCGTTGATGTCCGTCTAGCGGGAGGGCCCGATACGCAGTATTTT	CSVDVRLAGGPDTQYF
NA	TRBV4-3	TRBJ2-7	NA	TGCGCCAGCAGCCAAGATAAGGCGGGGTCCTACGAGCAGTACTTC	CASSQDKAGSYEQYF
NA	TRBV21-1	TRBJ1-5	once	TGTGCCAGCAGCAGGTCCGGCCAAGGGTATCAGCCCCAGCATTTT	CASSRSGQGYQPQHF
NA	TRBV19	TRBJ1-2	NA	TGTGCCAGTAGTATTACAGCGGGAAACTATGGCTACACCTTC	CASSITAGNYGYTF
NA	TRBV4-2	TRBJ1-4	NA	TGTGCCAGCAGCCAAGACAGAGCTAATGAAAAACTGTTTTTT	CASSQDRANEKLFF
TRBD1	TRBV30	TRBJ2-3	NA	TGTGCATCAGGGGGCCGAAGCACAGATACGCAGTATTTT	CASGGRSTDTQYF
NA	TRBV2	TRBJ1-2	NA	TGTGCCAGCAGTGAGGGGCCTATTGGCTACACCTTC	CASSEGPIGYTF
NA	TRBV7-2	TRBJ1-2	NA	TGTGCCAGCAGCTTAGCCCCGGCTAACTATGGCTACACCTTC	CASSLAPANYGYTF
TRBD2	TRBV2	TRBJ2-5	NA	TGTGCCAGCAGGGAAAGCGGGGGTGGGGCCCAGTACTTC	CASRESGGGAQYF
NA	TRBV18	TRBJ1-2	NA	TGTGCCAGCTCACCACCGTCGAGCGGCCTCCAAGGGGGCTACACCTTC	CASSPPSSGLQGGYTF
NA	TRBV5-1	TRBJ2-3	NA	TGCGCCAGCAGCTTGGACGGGGGAAGCACAGATACGCAGTATTTT	CASSLDGGSTDTQYF
NA	TRBV7-9	TRBJ2-2	NA	TGTGCCAGCAGCTCCCAAGGGACCTACACCGGGGAGCTGTTTTTT	CASSSQGTYTGELFF
TRBD1	TRBV28	TRBJ1-1	NA	TGTGCCAGCAGTCAGAGGGACAGCAGAGTCTTT	CASSQRDSRVF